Following are 14 T cell receptor beta chains from one sample sequenced in a study of blood T cell repertoires in COVID-19 (dated by TCRdb to 2019 to 2021). Library method: the immunoSEQ multiplex PCR assay. Sourced from immuneACCESS, this table was stored by TCRdb with only in-frame sequences that have V and J called. A share of the clones is absent; for the studies checked, an unresolved V gene accounts for under half, and the remainder has no known explanation. The sample profile shows about 160,000 clones; approximately 81% of them were found once. The ten biggest clones cover roughly a tenth of the sample. Sequenced material: peripheral blood. Every receptor here comes from an elderly woman with active or convalescent COVID-19.

The chain has TRBV28 and TRBJ1-2; no definite D call. The CDR3 spans 12 residues. V was cut by 4 bases and J by 4 bases, with 7 bases left in between. CDR1 and CDR2 from the germline V gene are MDHEN and SYDVKM. In DNA, the CDR3 is TGTGCCAGCAGTTGGTATAGCTATGGCTACACCTTC. It translates to CASSWYSYGYTF.

The V call is TRBV12-3 or TRBV12-4, the J call TRBJ1-2; D is possibly TRBD1 (6 bases). CDR3 length: 13 residues. Trimming cost V 6 bases and J 7 bases, with 15 bases left between them. The CDR3 sequence is CASRDGTIAGYTF. The DNA for the CDR3 is TGTGCCAGCAGAGACGGGACAATTGCTGGCTACACCTTC.

V usage is TRBV7-9 and J usage is TRBJ1-1; a possible D gene is TRBD1 (6 bases). CDR1 SEHNR and CDR2 FQNEAQ come from the germline V gene (reference sequence). V was cut by 3 bases and J by 2 bases, with 10 bases left in between. This CDR3 has 14 amino acids. The CDR3 region is CASSFSGANTEAFF. Written as DNA, the CDR3 is TGTGCCAGCAGCTTTTCAGGGGCAAACACTGAAGCTTTCTTT.

This chain uses TRBV11-2 with TRBJ2-4, with a possible D match to TRBD1 (5 bases). Germline-derived CDR1 and CDR2 are SGHAT and FQNNGV. Trimming stripped 4 bases from V and 1 base from J, with 11 bases between. The CDR3 spans 15 residues. The CDR3 nucleotides read TGTGCCAGCAGCTCCTTAAAGGGGGCCAAAAACATTCAGTACTTC. Amino acids: CASSSLKGAKNIQYF.

V gene TRBV9 combines with J gene TRBJ2-3, with a weak D call TRBD1 (6 bases). This CDR3 has 16 residues. Between the trimmed V and J ends, which lost 0 bases and 6 bases, there was a span of 17 bases. Per the germline V gene, CDR1 is SGDLS and CDR2 is YYNGEE. This chain's CDR3 is CASSVGVALRGDTQYF. As DNA, the CDR3 is TGTGCCAGCAGCGTAGGGGTAGCGTTAAGGGGGGATACGCAGTATTTT.

The genes are TRBV2 and TRBJ2-5; perhaps TRBD2 as D (5 bases). The CDR3 length is 15 residues. Germline V gives CDR1 SNHLY, CDR2 FYNNEI. V was cut by 4 bases and J by 5 bases, with 17 bases left in between. The chain's CDR3 is CASSGSRGSSETQYF. The CDR3 DNA follows: TGTGCCAGCAGTGGGAGCCGAGGGAGCTCGGAGACCCAGTACTTC.

The chain uses TRBV11-2 and TRBJ1-4; D is possibly TRBD1 (6 bases). Germline V lookup: CDR1 SGHAT, CDR2 FQNNGV. Between the trimmed V and J ends, which lost 0 bases and 8 bases, there was a span of 19 bases. This CDR3 has 17 amino acids. Here the CDR3 reads CASSLDQQGRIDEKLFF. The CDR3 DNA follows: TGTGCCAGCAGCTTAGATCAACAGGGCCGGATAGACGAAAAACTGTTTTTT.

The chain has TRBV5-1 and TRBJ2-1; 14 nucleotides agree with TRBD2. Unmatched junction bases numbered 3, after V lost 4 bases and J lost 0 bases. Germline-derived CDR1 and CDR2 are SGHRS and YFSETQ. CDR3 length equals 17 residues. The CDR3 here is CASSLGTSGSSYNEQFF. The CDR3 DNA reads TGCGCCAGCAGCCTAGGGACTAGCGGGAGCTCCTACAATGAGCAGTTCTTC.

V and J are TRBV28 and TRBJ2-7, with D maybe TRBD1 (7 bases). This CDR3 spans 12 amino acids. CDR1 is MDHEN and CDR2 is SYDVKM in the germline V gene. V lost 4 bases and J 8 bases, leaving 12 bases between the germline ends. The CDR3 DNA is TGTGCCAGCAGTTCAGGGGGGTGGAAGCAGTACTTC. Its translation is CASSSGGWKQYF.

This clone was detected once. The rearrangement links TRBV28 to TRBJ2-5, with a weak D call TRBD1 (5 bases). The germline gives CDR1 MDHEN, CDR2 SYDVKM. V was trimmed by 2 bases and J by 5 bases, leaving 9 bases between them. This CDR3 has 13 amino acids. The CDR3, as DNA: TGTGCCAGCAGTTTAACAGGAAGCGAGACCCAGTACTTC. As protein: CASSLTGSETQYF. The full variable domain, with the rest looked up from reference TRBV28 and TRBJ2-5, is DVKVTQSSRYLVKRTGEKVFLECVQDMDHENMFWYRQDPGLGLRLIYFSYDVKMKEKGDIPEGYSVSREKKERFSLILESASTNQTSMYLCASSLTGSETQYFGPGTRLLVL.

The chain has TRBV5-6 and TRBJ1-1, with D tentatively TRBD1 (6 bases). Trimming shortened V by 3 bases and J by 0 bases, and 15 bases separated the two germline ends. This CDR3 has 16 amino acids. Looked up from germline, CDR1 is SGHDT and CDR2 is YYEEEE. Here the CDR3 reads CASSSYGQIMNTEAFF. CDR3 in DNA: TGTGCCAGCAGCTCCTACGGACAGATCATGAACACTGAAGCTTTCTTT.

In DNA, the CDR3 is TGTGCCACCCACCGACTAGGGGAGGCCAAAAACATTCAGTACTTC. Protein sequence: CATHRLGEAKNIQYF. The chain joins TRBV27 to TRBJ2-4; D may be TRBD2 (6 bases). V was clipped by 10 bases and J by 1 base, with 17 bases between them. Per the germline V gene, CDR1 is MNHEY and CDR2 is SMNVEV (reference sequence). This CDR3 contains 15 residues.

The chain carries TRBV18 and TRBJ2-3; D is possibly TRBD2 (6 bases). CDR3 length equals 14 residues. In germline, CDR1 is KGHSH, CDR2 LQKENI. Trimming took 0 bases from V and 3 from J, leaving 7 bases between them. The DNA for the CDR3 is TGTGCCAGCTCACCACCGGAGGGTACAGATACGCAGTATTTT. Translation gives CASSPPEGTDTQYF.

The gene calls are TRBV7-9 and TRBJ1-3; TRBD1 matches 8 bases. Looked up from germline, CDR1 is SEHNR and CDR2 is FQNEAQ (reference sequence). Trimming took 2 bases from V and 1 from J; bases not matched to a gene: 1. The CDR3 totals 15 residues. The CDR3 is CASSLRQGSGNTIYF. For the CDR3, the DNA is TGTGCCAGCAGCTTAAGACAGGGGTCTGGAAACACCATATATTTT.